This TCR beta chain was obtained from a study of vaccination effects on CD4 cells after COVID-19 (dated by TCRdb to 2022 to 2024). Background for the entire study: The ViraFEST assay stimulated PBMC with viral peptide pools and then used TCR sequencing to identify antigen-specific CD4+ T cell clonotypes by expansion. In both COVID-19 convalescent patients and infection-naive vaccine recipients, the study compared SARS-CoV-2 spike-specific CD4+ TCR repertoires from before mRNA vaccination with those from after it. Each well held roughly 2 million PBMC cultured in IMDM containing about 5.4% human AB serum, 8 to 10 IU/ml IL-2 and gentamicin, along with 8 to 10 ug/ml peptides. The full study included roughly 11 COVID-19 convalescent patients and a few SARS-CoV-2-naive healthy vaccine recipients. Across the study, the median time from the second dose to post-vaccine sampling was 72 days (range 14 to 241). In the study, cultures from other donors were sequenced using the Oncomine TCR Beta short-read assay on an Illumina iSeq 100.

After more than nine days of culture, CD4+ T cells were isolated with the EasySep CD4+ T cell isolation kit. Each participant received two doses of an mRNA SARS-CoV-2 vaccine, either BNT162b2 or mRNA-1273. None of the healthy vaccine recipients had a prior SARS-CoV-2 infection, which was confirmed by nucleocapsid antibody tests that came back negative both before and after vaccination. On days 3 and 7, half of the culture medium was replaced with fresh IL-2-containing medium. Unless noted otherwise, every peptide stimulation condition was cultured in triplicate wells. PBMC were separated from whole blood using Ficoll-Paque Plus gradient centrifugation and were then either cryopreserved at -140C or used fresh. The QIAamp micro DNA kit was used to extract genomic DNA from the cultured CD4+ T cells. The library relied on the immunoSEQ multiplex PCR assay. DNA from the cultured, isolated CD4+ T cells was subjected to TCR beta CDR3 sequencing. The authors' pipeline ran thus. Non-productive TCR sequences were removed and reads were trimmed to the CDR3 region, keeping CDR3s of at least 7 amino acids. The MANAFEST web app was used to identify antigen-specific clonotypes by comparing expansion in peptide wells with expansion in reference cultures. To count as positive, a clone had to show expansion at FDR<0.05 compared with the reference and with all other wells, an odds ratio above 5, and a frequency above 0.1% in two replicate wells. A clonotype was defined as cross-reactive if the clonotype was significantly expanded both in SARS-CoV-2 spike wells and in at least one common cold coronavirus spike condition. Using the stringdist R package, CDR3 similarity was measured by Levenshtein distance, and unrooted trees were constructed with ape in R 3.6.1. What TCRdb holds here is the immuneACCESS table cut down to in-frame rearrangements. Part of the clones is not present; checked against another copy, under half of the missing clones reflect an unresolved V gene, and the others are unexplained. Clonal size and the V and J genes are those of that table, whereas D and trimming came from the DNA. For this sample the table gives roughly 41,000 clones, of which around 66% were detected only once. The ten biggest clones cover 7% to 8% of the sample.

Unmatched junction bases come to 10, with V trimmed by 4 bases and J by 2 bases. The germline V gene sets CDR1 to SGHRS and CDR2 to YFSETQ. The CDR3 starts with the cysteine, ends with the phenylalanine, and has 16 residues. Of all the DNA, just the CDR3 is kept, 48 bases in frame from base 1. A remark on this clone: The antigen this receptor binds is unknown. No base quality values were provided; no much bigger clone lies one nucleotide off.

Results the study describes overall, beyond this receptor: The study was limited by a small number of convalescent patients, and early post-infection timepoints were lacking. At late post-vaccination timepoints, both infection-induced and vaccine-induced clones showed marked clonal contraction, consistent with waning T cell responses. In healthy vaccine recipients, vaccine-induced clones were almost all SARS-CoV-2 mono-reactive, with only 1 of 255 cross-reactive with common cold coronaviruses.

The source was CD4+ T cells from PBMCs cultured without peptide, collected after COVID-19 vaccination. The TCR originated in a human donor who received a COVID-19 vaccine. The chain links TRBV5-1 with TRBJ2-3, and TRBD1 aligns with 7 junction nucleotides. Read as DNA, the sequence is TGCGCCAGCAGCCGCCTCGCGACAGGGCACACAGATACGCAGTATTTT. Protein translation: CASSRLATGHTDTQYF.